A single sample is the source of the 2 T cell receptor beta chains below, sequenced in a study of identical twins. TCRdb re-analysed the 5' RACE reads in MiXCR, keeping a single row per CDR3 protein. Here the sample spans just over 500,000 distinct CDR3 sequences, roughly a fifth being singletons. These data were likewise used in another study, on T cells expressing NK-cell markers.

Sample: CD4+ T cells sorted from blood. Source of these receptors: a woman between 18 and 30 years old in good health.

This clonotype has a handful of counts. CDR3 bases: TGCGCCAGCAGCACCACTAGCCTAAGCACAGATACGCAGTATTTT. This codes for CASSTTSLSTDTQYF. V gene TRBV5-1 combines with J gene TRBJ2-3; D may be TRBD2 (6 bases). V shed 4 bases and J shed 0 bases, with 12 bases lying between them. CDR1 SGHRS and CDR2 YFSETQ come from the germline V gene. The CDR3 is 15 residues long.

In regard to this clonotype: A read error is possible here, since a much larger clone lies one base away. This chain links TRBV5-1 with TRBJ2-6; perhaps TRBD1 as D (5 bases). Per the germline V gene, CDR1 is SGHRS and CDR2 is YFSETQ. The CDR3 extends over 14 amino acids. The CDR3 loop is CACSQGSGANVLTF. The CDR3 DNA reads TGCGCCTGCAGCCAGGGTTCCGGGGCCAACGTCCTGACTTTC.